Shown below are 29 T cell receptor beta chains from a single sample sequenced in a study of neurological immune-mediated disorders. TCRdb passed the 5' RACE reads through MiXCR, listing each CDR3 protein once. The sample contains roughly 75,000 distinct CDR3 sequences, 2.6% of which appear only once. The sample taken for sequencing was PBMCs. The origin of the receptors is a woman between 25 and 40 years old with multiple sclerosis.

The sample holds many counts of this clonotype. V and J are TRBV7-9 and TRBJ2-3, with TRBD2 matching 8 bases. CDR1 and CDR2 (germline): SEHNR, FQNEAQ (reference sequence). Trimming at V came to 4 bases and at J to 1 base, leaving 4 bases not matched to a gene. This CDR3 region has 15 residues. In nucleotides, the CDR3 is TGTGCCAGCAGCTACACTAGCGGCGGCACAGATACGCAGTATTTT. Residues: CASSYTSGGTDTQYF.

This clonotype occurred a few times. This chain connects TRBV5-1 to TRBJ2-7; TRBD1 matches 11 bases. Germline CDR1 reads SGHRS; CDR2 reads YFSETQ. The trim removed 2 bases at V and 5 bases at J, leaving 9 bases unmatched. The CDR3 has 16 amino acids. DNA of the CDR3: TGCGCCAGCAGCTTAGCCCGGACAGGGGGCTTCGACGAGCAGTACTTC. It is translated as CASSLARTGGFDEQYF. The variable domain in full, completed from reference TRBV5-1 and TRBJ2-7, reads KAGVTQTPRYLIKTRGQQVTLSCSPISGHRSVSWYQQTPGQGLQFLFEYFSETQRNKGNFPGRFSGRQFSNSRSEMNVSTLELGDSALYLCASSLARTGGFDEQYFGPGTRLTVT.

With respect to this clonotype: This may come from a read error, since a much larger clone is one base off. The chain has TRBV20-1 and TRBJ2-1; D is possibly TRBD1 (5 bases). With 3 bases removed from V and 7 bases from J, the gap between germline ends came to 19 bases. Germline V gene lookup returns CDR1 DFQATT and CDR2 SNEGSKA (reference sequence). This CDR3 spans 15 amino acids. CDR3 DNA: TGCAGTGCTAGGCCCTATAGGGGTGGAGTAAATGAGCAGTTCTTC. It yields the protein CSARPYRGGVNEQFF.

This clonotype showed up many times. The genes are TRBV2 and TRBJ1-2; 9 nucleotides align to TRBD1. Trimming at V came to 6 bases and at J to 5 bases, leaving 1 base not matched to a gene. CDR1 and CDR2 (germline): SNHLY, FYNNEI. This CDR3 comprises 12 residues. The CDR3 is CASRGQGYGYTF. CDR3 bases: TGTGCCAGCAGGGGACAGGGTTATGGCTACACCTTC.

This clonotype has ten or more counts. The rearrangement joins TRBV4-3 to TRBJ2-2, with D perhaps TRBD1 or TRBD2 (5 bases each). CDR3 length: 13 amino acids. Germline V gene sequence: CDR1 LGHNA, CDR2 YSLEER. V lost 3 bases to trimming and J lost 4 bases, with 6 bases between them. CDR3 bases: TGCGCCAGCAGCCATGGGGGCACCGGGGAGCTGTTTTTT. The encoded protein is CASSHGGTGELFF.

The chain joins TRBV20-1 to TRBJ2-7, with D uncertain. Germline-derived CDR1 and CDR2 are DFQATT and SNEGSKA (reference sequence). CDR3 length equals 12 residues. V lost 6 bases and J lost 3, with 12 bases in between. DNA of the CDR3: TGCAGTGCAACCACCAGATACTACGAGCAGTACTTC. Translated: CSATTRYYEQYF.

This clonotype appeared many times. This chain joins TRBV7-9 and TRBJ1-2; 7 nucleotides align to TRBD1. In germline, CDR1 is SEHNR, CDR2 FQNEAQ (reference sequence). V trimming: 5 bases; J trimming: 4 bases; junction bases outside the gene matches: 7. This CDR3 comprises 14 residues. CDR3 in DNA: TGTGCCAGCAGCAGTACAGGGGTAGGCTATGGCTACACCTTC. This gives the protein CASSSTGVGYGYTF.

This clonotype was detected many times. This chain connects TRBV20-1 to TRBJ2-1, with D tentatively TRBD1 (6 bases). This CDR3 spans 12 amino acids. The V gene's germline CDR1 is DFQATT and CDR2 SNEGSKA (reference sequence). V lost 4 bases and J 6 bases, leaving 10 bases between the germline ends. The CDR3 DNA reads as TGCAGTGCTAACCCGGACAGCAATGAGCAGTTCTTC. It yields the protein CSANPDSNEQFF.

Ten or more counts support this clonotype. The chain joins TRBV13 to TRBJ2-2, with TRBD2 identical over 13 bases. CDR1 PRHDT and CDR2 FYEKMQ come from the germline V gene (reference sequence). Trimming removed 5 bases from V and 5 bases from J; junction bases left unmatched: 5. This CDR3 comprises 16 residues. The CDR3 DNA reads TGTGCCAGCAGCCTGCGGACTAGCGGGAGAACCGGGGAGCTGTTTTTT. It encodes CASSLRTSGRTGELFF. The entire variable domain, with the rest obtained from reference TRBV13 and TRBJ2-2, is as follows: AAGVIQSPRHLIKEKRETATLKCYPIPRHDTVYWYQQGPGQDPQFLISFYEKMQSDKGSIPDRFSAQQFSDYHSELNMSSLELGDSALYFCASSLRTSGRTGELFFGEGSRLTVL.

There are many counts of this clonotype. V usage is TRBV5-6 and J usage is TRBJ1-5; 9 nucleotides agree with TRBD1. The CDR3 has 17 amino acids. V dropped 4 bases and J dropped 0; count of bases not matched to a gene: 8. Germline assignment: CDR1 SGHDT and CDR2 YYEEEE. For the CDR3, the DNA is TGTGCCAGCAGCACCGGGACAGGGAGCTATAGCAATCAGCCCCAGCATTTT. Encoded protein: CASSTGTGSYSNQPQHF.

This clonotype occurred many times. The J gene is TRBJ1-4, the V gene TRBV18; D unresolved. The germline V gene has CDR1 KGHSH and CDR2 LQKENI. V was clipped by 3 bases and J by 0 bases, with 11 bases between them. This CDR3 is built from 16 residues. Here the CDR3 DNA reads TGTGCCAGCTCACCCGATGTAATTGCAACTAATGAAAAACTGTTTTTT. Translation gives CASSPDVIATNEKLFF.

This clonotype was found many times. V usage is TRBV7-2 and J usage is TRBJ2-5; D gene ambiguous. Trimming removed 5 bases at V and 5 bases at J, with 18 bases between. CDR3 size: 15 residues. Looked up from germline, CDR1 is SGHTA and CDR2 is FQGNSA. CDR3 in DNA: TGTGCCAGCAGCGCCTGGGGTCAGGATGGGGAGACCCAGTACTTC. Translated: CASSAWGQDGETQYF.

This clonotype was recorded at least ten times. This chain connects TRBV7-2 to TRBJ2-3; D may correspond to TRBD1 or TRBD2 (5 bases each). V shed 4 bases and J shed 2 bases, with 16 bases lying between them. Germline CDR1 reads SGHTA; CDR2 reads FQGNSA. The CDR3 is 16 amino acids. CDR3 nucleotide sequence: TGTGCCAGCAGCTCCTCCCCGGGACGGTCCACAGATACGCAGTATTTT. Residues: CASSSSPGRSTDTQYF.

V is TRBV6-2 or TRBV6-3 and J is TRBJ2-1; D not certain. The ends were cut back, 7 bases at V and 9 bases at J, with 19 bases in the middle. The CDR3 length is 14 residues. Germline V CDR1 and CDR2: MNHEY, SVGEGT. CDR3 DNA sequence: TGTGCCAGCAACCGATCGGTCGGCCCCCTTGAGCAGTTCTTC. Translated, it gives CASNRSVGPLEQFF.

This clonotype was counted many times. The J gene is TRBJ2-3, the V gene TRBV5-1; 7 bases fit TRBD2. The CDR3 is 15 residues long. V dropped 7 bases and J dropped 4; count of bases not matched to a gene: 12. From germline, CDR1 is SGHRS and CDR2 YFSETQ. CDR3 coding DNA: TGCGCCAGCGGGGGGACTACTCCGGGGGCAGATACGCAGTATTTT. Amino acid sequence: CASGGTTPGADTQYF.

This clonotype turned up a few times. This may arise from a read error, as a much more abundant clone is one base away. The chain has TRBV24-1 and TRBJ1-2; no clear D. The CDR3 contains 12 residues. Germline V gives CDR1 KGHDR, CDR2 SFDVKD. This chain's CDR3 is CDTSDYYYGYTF. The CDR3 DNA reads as TGTGACACCAGTGATTATTACTATGGCTACACCTTC.

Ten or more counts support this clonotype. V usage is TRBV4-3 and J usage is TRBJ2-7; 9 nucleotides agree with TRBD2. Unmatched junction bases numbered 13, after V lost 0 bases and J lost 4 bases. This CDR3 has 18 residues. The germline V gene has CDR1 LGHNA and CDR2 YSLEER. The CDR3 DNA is TGCGCCAGCAGCCAAGATGGGGGGGTTAGCGGGAGTTTATACGAGCAGTACTTC. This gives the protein CASSQDGGVSGSLYEQYF.

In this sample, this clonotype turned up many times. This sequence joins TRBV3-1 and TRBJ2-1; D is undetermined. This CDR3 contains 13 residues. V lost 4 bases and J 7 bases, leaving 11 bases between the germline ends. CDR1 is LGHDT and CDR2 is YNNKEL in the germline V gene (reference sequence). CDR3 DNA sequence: TGTGCCAGCAGCCCCTTACTGGGGAATGAGCAGTTCTTC. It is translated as CASSPLLGNEQFF.

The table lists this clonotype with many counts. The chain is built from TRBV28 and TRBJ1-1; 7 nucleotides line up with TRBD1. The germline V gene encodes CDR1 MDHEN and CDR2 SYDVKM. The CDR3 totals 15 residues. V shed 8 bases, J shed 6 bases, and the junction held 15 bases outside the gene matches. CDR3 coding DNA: TGTGCCAGCCGCCAGACAGGGTCACAAATCGCTGAAGCTTTCTTT. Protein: CASRQTGSQIAEAFF.

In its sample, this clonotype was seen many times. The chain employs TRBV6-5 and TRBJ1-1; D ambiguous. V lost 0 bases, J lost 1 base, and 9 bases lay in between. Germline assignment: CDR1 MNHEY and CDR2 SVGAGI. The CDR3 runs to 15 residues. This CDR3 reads CASSYSRHRNTEAFF. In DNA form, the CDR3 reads TGTGCCAGCAGTTACTCGAGGCATAGGAACACTGAAGCTTTCTTT.

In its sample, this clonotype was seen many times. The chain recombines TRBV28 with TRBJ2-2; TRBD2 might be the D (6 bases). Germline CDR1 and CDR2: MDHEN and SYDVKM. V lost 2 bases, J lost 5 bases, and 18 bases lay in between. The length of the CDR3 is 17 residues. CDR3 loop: CASSLMVGRGLTGELFF. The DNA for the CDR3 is TGTGCCAGCAGTTTAATGGTCGGCCGGGGGTTAACCGGGGAGCTGTTTTTT.

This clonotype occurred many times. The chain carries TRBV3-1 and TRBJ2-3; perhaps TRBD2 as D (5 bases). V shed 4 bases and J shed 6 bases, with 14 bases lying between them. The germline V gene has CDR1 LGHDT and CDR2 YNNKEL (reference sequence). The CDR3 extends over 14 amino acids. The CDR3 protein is CASSPSALEDTQYF. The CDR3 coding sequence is TGTGCCAGCAGCCCCTCAGCACTAGAGGATACGCAGTATTTT.

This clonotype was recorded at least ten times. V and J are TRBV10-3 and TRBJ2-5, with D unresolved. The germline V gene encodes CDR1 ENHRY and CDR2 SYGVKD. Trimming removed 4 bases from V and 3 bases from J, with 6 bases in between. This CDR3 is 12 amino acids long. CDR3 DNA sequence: TGTGCCATCAGTGGGGCCGAAGAGACCCAGTACTTC. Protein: CAISGAEETQYF.

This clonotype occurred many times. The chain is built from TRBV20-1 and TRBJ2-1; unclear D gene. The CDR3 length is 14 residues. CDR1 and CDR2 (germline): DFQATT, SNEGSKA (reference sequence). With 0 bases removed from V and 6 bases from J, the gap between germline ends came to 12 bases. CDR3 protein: CSARDKSVSNEQFF. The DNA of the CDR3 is TGCAGTGCTAGAGATAAGTCGGTCTCCAATGAGCAGTTCTTC.

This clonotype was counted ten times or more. As DNA, the CDR3 is TGCAGTGCTAGTAGTAGGGGGCGCGGTGGCTACACCTTC. Protein product: CSASSRGRGGYTF. The chain links TRBV20-1 to TRBJ1-2, with TRBD1 identical over 7 bases. The germline V gene encodes CDR1 DFQATT and CDR2 SNEGSKA (reference sequence). V lost 3 bases, J lost 7 bases, and 8 bases stayed unmatched. The CDR3 has 13 amino acids.

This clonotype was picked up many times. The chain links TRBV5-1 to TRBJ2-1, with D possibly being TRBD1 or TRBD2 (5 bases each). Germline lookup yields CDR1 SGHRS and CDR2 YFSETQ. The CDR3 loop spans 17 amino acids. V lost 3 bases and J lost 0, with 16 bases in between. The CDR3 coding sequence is TGCGCCAGCAGCTCGGGACGAGACACTTTCTCCTACAATGAGCAGTTCTTC. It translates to CASSSGRDTFSYNEQFF.

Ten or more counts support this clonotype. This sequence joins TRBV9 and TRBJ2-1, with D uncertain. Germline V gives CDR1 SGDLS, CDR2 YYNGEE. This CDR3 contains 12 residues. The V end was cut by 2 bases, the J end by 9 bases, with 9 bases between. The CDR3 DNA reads TGTGCCAGCAGCGTTGGGTCCGCTGAGCAGTTCTTC. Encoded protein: CASSVGSAEQFF.

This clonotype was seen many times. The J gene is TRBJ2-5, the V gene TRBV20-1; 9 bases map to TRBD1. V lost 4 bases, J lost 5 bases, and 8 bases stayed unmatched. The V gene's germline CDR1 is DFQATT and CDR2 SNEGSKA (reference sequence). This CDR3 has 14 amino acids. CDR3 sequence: CSAKPQGAGETQYF. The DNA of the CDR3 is TGCAGTGCTAAGCCACAGGGGGCCGGGGAGACCCAGTACTTC.

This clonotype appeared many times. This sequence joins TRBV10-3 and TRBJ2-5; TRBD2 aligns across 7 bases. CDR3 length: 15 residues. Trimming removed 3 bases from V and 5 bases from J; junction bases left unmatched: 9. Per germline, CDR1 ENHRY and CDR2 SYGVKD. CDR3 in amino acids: CAISDSSGTGETQYF. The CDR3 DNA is TGTGCCATCAGTGACTCCAGCGGGACGGGTGAGACCCAGTACTTC.